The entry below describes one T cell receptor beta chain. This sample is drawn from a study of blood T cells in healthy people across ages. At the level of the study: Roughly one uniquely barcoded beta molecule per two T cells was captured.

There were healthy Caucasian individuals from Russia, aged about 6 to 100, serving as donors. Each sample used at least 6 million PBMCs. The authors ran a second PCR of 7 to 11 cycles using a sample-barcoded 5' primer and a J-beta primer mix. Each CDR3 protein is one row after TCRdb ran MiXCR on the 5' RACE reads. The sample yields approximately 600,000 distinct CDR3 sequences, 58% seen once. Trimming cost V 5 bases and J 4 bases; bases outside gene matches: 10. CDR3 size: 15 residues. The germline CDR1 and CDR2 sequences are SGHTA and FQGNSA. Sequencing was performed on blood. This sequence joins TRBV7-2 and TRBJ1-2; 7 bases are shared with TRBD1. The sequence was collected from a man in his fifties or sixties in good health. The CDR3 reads CASSTNRGPRYGYTF. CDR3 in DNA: TGTGCCAGCAGCACAAACAGGGGACCGCGCTATGGCTACACCTTC.